These 8 T cell receptor beta chains came from one sample sequenced in a study of blood T cell repertoires in COVID-19. Produced via immunoSEQ multiplex PCR; TCRdb's table is partial and in-frame only. The sample lists 250,000 to 300,000 clones, around 83% occurring once. The sequenced sample was peripheral blood. The origin of the receptors is a young man with active or convalescent COVID-19.

A few counts support this clone. The V call is TRBV6-2 or TRBV6-3, the J call TRBJ2-1; 7 nucleotides align to TRBD1. V lost 7 bases and J lost 6; bases outside the gene matches: 6. The CDR3 runs 13 residues. Germline V lookup: CDR1 MNHEY, CDR2 SVGEGT. The CDR3 DNA follows: TGTGCCAGCAACCCGGGACAGCCCAATGAGCAGTTCTTC. Amino acids: CASNPGQPNEQFF.

This chain connects TRBV11-3 to TRBJ2-1; TRBD2 agrees at 8 bases. Germline V gene data show CDR1 as SGHNT and CDR2 as YENEEA. The junction had 4 bases not matched to a gene; V was cut back by 1 base and J by 5 bases. The CDR3 contains 15 residues. Here the CDR3 reads CASSLAAGGDNEQFF. DNA of the CDR3: TGTGCCAGCAGCTTAGCGGCGGGGGGTGACAATGAGCAGTTCTTC.

V is TRBV28 and J is TRBJ1-1; D is unresolved. CDR3 length equals 11 residues. Trimming left V 4 bases short and J 4 bases short, with 4 bases between. CDR1 MDHEN and CDR2 SYDVKM come from the germline V gene. The CDR3 DNA sequence: TGTGCCAGCAGTTCCGGCACTGAAGCTTTCTTT. It specifies CASSSGTEAFF. The variable domain in full, completed from reference TRBV28 and TRBJ1-1, reads DVKVTQSSRYLVKRTGEKVFLECVQDMDHENMFWYRQDPGLGLRLIYFSYDVKMKEKGDIPEGYSVSREKKERFSLILESASTNQTSMYLCASSSGTEAFFGQGTRLTVV.

The genes are TRBV29-1 and TRBJ1-5; no clear D gene. This CDR3 spans 11 amino acids. V lost 1 base and J 7 bases, leaving 5 bases between the germline ends. Germline CDR1 is SQVTM and CDR2 is ANQGSEA. The DNA for the CDR3 is TGCAGCGTTGAAGGTCAGCAGCCCCAGCATTTT. This translates into CSVEGQQPQHF.

The table lists this clone with a count of one. The rearrangement links TRBV18 to TRBJ2-3; 7 nucleotides line up with TRBD1. Germline V gene data show CDR1 as KGHSH and CDR2 as LQKENI. Trimming took 5 bases from V and 6 from J; bases not matched to a gene: 8. This CDR3 region has 14 residues. The CDR3 loop reads CASSDRVAKDTQYF. The CDR3 coding sequence is TGTGCCAGCTCAGACAGGGTAGCCAAGGATACGCAGTATTTT.

The CDR3: CASTTGTGVSPLHF. CDR3 in DNA: TGTGCCAGCACGACCGGGACAGGAGTTTCACCCCTCCACTTT. V is TRBV7-2 and J is TRBJ1-6; 8 bases are shared with TRBD1. J gave up 9 bases and V 7 bases, and 8 bases lay outside the gene matches. Germline V lookup: CDR1 SGHTA, CDR2 FQGNSA. This CDR3 is 14 amino acids long.

In its sample, this clone was seen once. The rearrangement joins TRBV21-1 to TRBJ1-1. TRBV21-1 is noted as a pseudogene. CDR3 size: 10 residues. This CDR3 is CASSINEAFF. CDR3 DNA: TGTGCCAGCAGCATAAATGAAGCTTTCTTT.

The chain uses TRBV11-1 and TRBJ2-5, with TRBD2 identical over 12 bases. The CDR3 is 15 residues long. V lost 2 bases and J lost 5; bases outside the gene matches: 3. Germline-derived CDR1 and CDR2 are SGHAT and FQDESV (reference sequence). CDR3 in DNA: TGTGCCAGCAGCTTACGGACTAGCGGGATGGAGACCCAGTACTTC. It codes for CASSLRTSGMETQYF.